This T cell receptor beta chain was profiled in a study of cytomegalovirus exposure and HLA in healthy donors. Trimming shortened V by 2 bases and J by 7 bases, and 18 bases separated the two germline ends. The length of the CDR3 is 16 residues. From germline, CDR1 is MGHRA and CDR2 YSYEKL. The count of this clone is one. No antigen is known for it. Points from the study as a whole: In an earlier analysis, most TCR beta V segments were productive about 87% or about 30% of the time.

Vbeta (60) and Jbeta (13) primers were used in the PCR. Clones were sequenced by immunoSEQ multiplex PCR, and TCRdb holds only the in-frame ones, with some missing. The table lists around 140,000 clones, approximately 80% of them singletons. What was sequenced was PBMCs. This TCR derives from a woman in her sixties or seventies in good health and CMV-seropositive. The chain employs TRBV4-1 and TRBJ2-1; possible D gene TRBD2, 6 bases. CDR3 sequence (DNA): TGCGCCAGCAGCCAACGGTCTCCGGGAGTGGCGAATGAGCAGTTCTTC. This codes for CASSQRSPGVANEQFF.